This T cell receptor (beta chain) was profiled in a study of T-cell memory formation after mild COVID-19. Study findings and constraints: There were some responding clones in pre-infection memory, which suggested that cross-reactive memory had joined.

MiXCR, run by TCRdb on the 5' RACE reads, gives a single entry per CDR3 protein. The table records around 36,000 distinct CDR3 sequences, 11% of them present only once. The sample holds many counts of this clonotype. Its target is unknown. The V gene lost 5 bases and the J gene lost 8 bases, with 16 bases spanning the gap. The CDR3 has 13 amino acids. Germline V gene data show CDR1 as SGHRS and CDR2 as YFSETQ. The sequenced material came from PBMCs or a T cell subset sorted from them (not recorded which). The chain uses TRBV5-1 and TRBJ1-2, with D unresolved. The clonotype comes from a man aged 18 to 30 who had mild COVID-19 (a few samples of this study predate the infection). Cell type and time point are not known. CDR3: CASRTGPIEGYTF. For the CDR3, the DNA is TGCGCCAGCAGGACTGGCCCTATCGAGGGCTACACCTTC.